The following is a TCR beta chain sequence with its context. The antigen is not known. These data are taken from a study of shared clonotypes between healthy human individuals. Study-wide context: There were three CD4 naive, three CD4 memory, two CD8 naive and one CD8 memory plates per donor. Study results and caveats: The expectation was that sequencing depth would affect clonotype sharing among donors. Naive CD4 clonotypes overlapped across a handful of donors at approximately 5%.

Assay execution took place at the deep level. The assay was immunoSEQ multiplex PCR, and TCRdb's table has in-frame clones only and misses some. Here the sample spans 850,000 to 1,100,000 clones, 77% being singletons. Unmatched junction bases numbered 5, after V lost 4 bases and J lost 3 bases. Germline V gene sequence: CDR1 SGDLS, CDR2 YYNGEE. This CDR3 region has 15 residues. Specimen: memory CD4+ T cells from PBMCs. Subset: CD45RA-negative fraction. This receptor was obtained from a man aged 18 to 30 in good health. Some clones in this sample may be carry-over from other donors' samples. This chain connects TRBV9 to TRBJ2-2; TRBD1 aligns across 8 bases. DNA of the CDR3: TGTGCCAGCAGCAACTGGACAGGGTACACCGGGGAGCTGTTTTTT. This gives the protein CASSNWTGYTGELFF. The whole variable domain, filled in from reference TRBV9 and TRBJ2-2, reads DSGVTQTPKHLITATGQRVTLRCSPRSGDLSVYWYQQSLDQGLQFLIQYYNGEERAKGNILERFSAQQFPDLHSELNLSSLELGDSALYFCASSNWTGYTGELFFGEGSRLTVL.